The 21 T cell receptor beta chains in this list originate from one sample, sequenced in a study of blood T cell repertoires in COVID-19. Repertoires were generated with immunoSEQ multiplex PCR, while TCRdb's copy carries only in-frame clones and drops some. The sample contains 300,000 to 400,000 clones, approximately 87% of which appear only once. Sequencing input: PBMCs or T cells enriched from blood (not recorded which). Receptors originate from a woman in her 30s with acute COVID-19.

The chain couples TRBV4-1 to TRBJ1-1; D remains ambiguous. CDR1 is MGHRA, CDR2 YSYEKL, per germline. This CDR3 is built from 15 residues. The V and J ends lost 3 bases and 1 base respectively, with 12 bases between them. In DNA, the CDR3 is TGCGCCAGCAGCCATTTGCCAGGAGGGAACACTGAAGCTTTCTTT. Its protein product is CASSHLPGGNTEAFF.

To note about this clone: Other DNA sequences within the sample encode an identical CDR3. This chain links TRBV24-1 with TRBJ2-3, with 13 positions matching TRBD2. CDR1 and CDR2 (germline): KGHDR, SFDVKD. CDR3 length: 17 residues. V gave up 1 base and J gave up 1 base; unmatched junction bases: 1. CDR3 sequence: CATSDLGTSGGTDTQYF. In nucleotides, the CDR3 is TGTGCCACCAGTGATTTAGGGACTAGCGGGGGCACAGATACGCAGTATTTT.

The V and J genes are TRBV19 and TRBJ1-6; TRBD1 is a possible D gene (5 bases). V was pared by 6 bases and J by 9 bases, with 12 bases between. CDR1 LNHDA and CDR2 SQIVND come from the germline V gene (reference sequence). The CDR3 has 13 amino acids. The CDR3 coding sequence is TGTGCCAGTAGACCCGGGGGGATTTCACCCCTCCACTTT. Translation: CASRPGGISPLHF.

V is TRBV21-1 and J is TRBJ2-1; no check of the table's D call, TRBD2, against the DNA was made. TRBV21-1 is listed as a pseudogene. This CDR3 region has 15 residues. DNA for the CDR3: TGTGCCAGCAGCGACCCGACTAGCGGGGTAAATGAGCAGTTCTTC. This translates into CASSDPTSGVNEQFF.

The genes are TRBV5-1 and TRBJ2-4; 12 nucleotides line up with TRBD2. V lost 3 bases and J lost 7; bases outside the gene matches: 5. There are 15 residues in the CDR3. From germline, CDR1 is SGHRS and CDR2 YFSETQ. CDR3 loop: CASSSLLAGGNIQYF. The CDR3 DNA reads as TGCGCCAGCAGCTCCCTCCTAGCGGGGGGGAACATTCAGTACTTC.

The chain combines TRBV11-2 with TRBJ2-7; maybe TRBD2 (5 bases). Trimming took off 8 bases at V and 7 bases at J, with 15 bases between the two ends. This CDR3 is 12 amino acids long. The germline V gene has CDR1 SGHAT and CDR2 FQNNGV. The CDR3 loop is CASLYLGVEQYF. In DNA form, the CDR3 reads TGTGCCAGCCTTTACCTGGGAGTTGAGCAGTACTTC.

V and J are TRBV11-2 and TRBJ2-1; the match to TRBD2 covers 11 bases. Germline V lookup: CDR1 SGHAT, CDR2 FQNNGV. This CDR3 spans 17 amino acids. The V and J ends lost 1 base and 7 bases, in that order; junction bases with no gene match: 9. This CDR3 reads CASSLVSGGAMTNEQFF. As DNA, the CDR3 is TGTGCCAGCAGCTTAGTTAGCGGGGGGGCAATGACGAATGAGCAGTTCTTC.

CDR3 residues: CASSTLGTGGKTQYF. In DNA, the CDR3 is TGTGCCAGTAGTACTCTAGGGACAGGGGGCAAGACCCAGTACTTC. The chain combines TRBV19 with TRBJ2-5, with 12 positions matching TRBD1. Germline values: CDR1 LNHDA, CDR2 SQIVND (reference sequence). The V and J ends lost 4 bases and 6 bases, in that order; junction bases with no gene match: 6. The CDR3 is 15 amino acids.

This clone is a singleton in its sample. J is TRBJ2-7 and V is TRBV15; 7 bases agree with TRBD2. CDR1 is LNHNV and CDR2 is YYDKDF in the germline V gene (reference sequence). The CDR3 has 13 amino acids. The ends lost 5 bases at V and 2 bases at J; junction bases unmatched: 3. The CDR3 region has the DNA TGTGCCACCAGCCTGGGGGGGGCCTACGAGCAGTACTTC. Protein sequence: CATSLGGAYEQYF. The full variable domain, with the rest looked up from reference TRBV15 and TRBJ2-7, is DAMVIQNPRYQVTQFGKPVTLSCSQTLNHNVMYWYQQKSSQAPKLLFHYYDKDFNNEADTPDNFQSRRPNTSFCFLDIRSPGLGDTAMYLCATSLGGAYEQYFGPGTRLTVT.

This chain links TRBV7-2 with TRBJ2-1; 8 nucleotides align to TRBD2. CDR1 and CDR2 (germline): SGHTA, FQGNSA. With V trimmed by 3 bases and J by 9 bases, 13 bases remained unmatched. There are 16 residues in the CDR3. The CDR3, as DNA: TGTGCCAGCAGCTTGACTAGCGTCACATCTTTATTTGAGCAGTTCTTC. Its translation is CASSLTSVTSLFEQFF.

The gene calls are TRBV7-9 and TRBJ1-3, with D possibly being TRBD1 (6 bases). The CDR3 spans 16 residues. Germline lookup yields CDR1 SEHNR and CDR2 FQNEAQ (reference sequence). V gave up 4 bases and J gave up 1 base, with 14 bases separating them. The DNA for the CDR3 is TGTGCCAGCAGCTCTGGACAGAGCTCGTCTGGAAACACCATATATTTT. Its translation is CASSSGQSSSGNTIYF.

The table lists this clone with a count of one. This sequence joins TRBV2 and TRBJ2-5, with a tentative D call TRBD2 (6 bases). Germline assignment: CDR1 SNHLY and CDR2 FYNNEI. Trimming stripped 4 bases from V and 7 bases from J, with 13 bases between. The CDR3 extends over 13 amino acids. DNA of the CDR3: TGTGCCAGCAGTGTGCTTAGCGGTAGGACCCAGTACTTC. Protein: CASSVLSGRTQYF.

CDR3 amino acids: CASRPGPSYNSPLHF. The CDR3 DNA sequence: TGTGCCAGCAGGCCAGGGCCTTCTTATAATTCACCCCTCCACTTT. The V call is TRBV2, the J call TRBJ1-6; tentative D call: TRBD1 (5 bases). Germline lookup yields CDR1 SNHLY and CDR2 FYNNEI. This CDR3 spans 15 amino acids. V lost 6 bases and J 4 bases, leaving 13 bases between the germline ends.

V is TRBV7-2 and J is TRBJ2-1; 9 bases are a match to TRBD1. Germline CDR1 and CDR2: SGHTA and FQGNSA. The CDR3 length is 14 residues. V shed 5 bases and J 6 bases; nucleotides not matched to a gene: 5. CDR3 sequence: CASSISQGANEQFF. In DNA form, the CDR3 reads TGTGCCAGCAGCATATCACAGGGGGCCAATGAGCAGTTCTTC.

This clone was seen a single time. The chain has TRBV19 and TRBJ1-6; 7 bases align to TRBD1. The CDR3 covers 14 residues. J gave up 4 bases and V 3 bases, and 0 bases lay outside the gene matches. Germline CDR1 reads LNHDA; CDR2 reads SQIVND (reference sequence). CDR3 bases: TGTGCCAGTAGTATGGGACAGTATAATTCACCCCTCCACTTT. It is translated as CASSMGQYNSPLHF.

This chain connects TRBV7-3 to TRBJ1-4; TRBD1 aligns across 7 bases. V lost 2 bases, J lost 0 bases, and 9 bases stayed unmatched. This CDR3 is 18 amino acids long. The germline CDR1 and CDR2 sequences are SGHTA and FQGTGA. The CDR3 spells CASSLRSRQGPTNEKLFF. The CDR3 bases are TGTGCCAGCAGCTTACGGAGCCGACAGGGCCCAACTAATGAAAAACTGTTTTTT.

V usage is TRBV3-1 (or the pseudogene TRBV3-2) and J usage is TRBJ1-2; D is possibly TRBD1 (5 bases). The CDR3 sequence is 13 residues long. Germline assignment: CDR1 LGHDT and CDR2 YNNKEL (reference sequence). With 8 bases removed from V and 4 bases from J, the gap between germline ends came to 14 bases. CDR3 bases: TGTGCCAGCTCCGCCCGGGGGAGCTATGGCTACACCTTC. Translating it yields CASSARGSYGYTF.

The rearrangement links TRBV6-5 to TRBJ1-3; 7 positions match TRBD1. The V gene's germline CDR1 is MNHEY and CDR2 SVGAGI. This CDR3 has 14 amino acids. The V and J ends lost 5 bases and 4 bases, in that order; junction bases with no gene match: 5. The CDR3 protein is CASSRTGAGNTIYF. The CDR3 coding sequence is TGTGCCAGCAGTCGAACAGGGGCGGGAAACACCATATATTTT.

The chain carries TRBV10-3 and TRBJ1-5, with 8 bases identical to TRBD1. CDR1 and CDR2 from the germline V gene are ENHRY and SYGVKD. The CDR3 totals 13 residues. The J segment lost 7 bases and the V segment lost 5 bases, leaving 4 bases of the junction unmatched. CDR3 bases: TGTGCCATCAGTAACGGACAGGGACAGCCCCAGCATTTT. This codes for CAISNGQGQPQHF.

V gene TRBV19 combines with J gene TRBJ1-6; 8 nucleotides match TRBD1. Trimming took 3 bases from V and 7 from J; bases not matched to a gene: 5. Germline V gene lookup returns CDR1 LNHDA and CDR2 SQIVND (reference sequence). The CDR3 has 15 amino acids. The CDR3 reads CASSIGQGFNSPLHF. In nucleotides, the CDR3 is TGTGCCAGTAGTATCGGACAGGGTTTCAATTCACCCCTCCACTTT.

CDR3: CASSYSIAGDSYEQYF. DNA of the CDR3: TGTGCCAGCAGTTACTCGATAGCGGGAGACTCCTACGAGCAGTACTTC. J is TRBJ2-7 and V is TRBV6-5; 9 nucleotides match TRBD2. Germline loops: CDR1 MNHEY, CDR2 SVGAGI. V shed 0 bases, J shed 0 bases, and the junction held 3 bases outside the gene matches. The CDR3 is 16 residues long.